These 20 T cell receptor beta chains came from one sample sequenced in a study of T cell clonality in common variable immunodeficiency (dated by TCRdb to between 2015 and 2016). Libraries were built with the immunoSEQ multiplex PCR assay. TCRdb's version of the immuneACCESS table is confined to in-frame rearrangements and falls short of the full clone set. An unresolved V gene accounts for under half of the shortfall where checked; the remainder is of unknown origin. This sample has 20,000 to 30,000 clones, none of them a singleton. The top ten constitute roughly 9.6% of the sample. Their antigen targets remain unknown. Summary of the overall study and its limitations: CVID TCRbeta sequences reportedly showed fewer deletions and N-nucleotide insertions and lacked highly modified clones with 13 or more V deletions.

The source material was peripheral blood mononuclear cells. All receptors derive from a human donor with common variable immunodeficiency.

The CDR3 loop reads CASRGGLAGEMYEQYF. The CDR3 DNA, read in part, is TGTGCCAGCAGGGGAGGACTAGCGGGAGAAATGTACGAG. The chain has TRBV2 and TRBJ2-7; 13 bases line up with TRBD2. Read sequence stops 3 residues before the CDR3 end, and the germline J gene provides the missing end. The germline gives CDR1 SNHLY, CDR2 FYNNEI. The CDR3 covers 16 residues. The V segment lost 6 bases and the J segment 4 bases; nucleotides outside the gene matches: 9.

This clone was picked up many times. With the read ending 3 residues before the CDR3 end, the germline J gene is used to fill in that end. The V gene is TRBV18, the J gene TRBJ2-7, with D possibly being TRBD1 or TRBD2 (5 bases each). Germline loops: CDR1 KGHSH, CDR2 LQKENI. Trimming left V 3 bases short and J 4 bases short, with 13 bases between. CDR3 length: 14 amino acids. CDR3 region: CASSPSGEGYEQYF. The sequenced CDR3 bases are TGTGCCAGCTCACCGAGTGGTGAGGGGTACGAG.

Notes on this clone: The CDR3 goes on 3 residues after the read ends, and that part is filled in from the germline J gene. The J gene is TRBJ1-5, the V gene TRBV6-1; no reliable D call. This CDR3 comprises 15 residues. Looked up from germline, CDR1 is MNHNS and CDR2 is SASEGT. The V end was cut by 0 bases, the J end by 1 base, with 7 bases between. This CDR3 reads CASSEAGGSNQPQHF. CDR3 DNA (partial): TGTGCCAGCAGTGAAGCCGGCGGAAGCAATCAGCCC.

This clone has more than one count but fewer than ten. The read is 3 residues too short to cover the CDR3 end, so that end is filled in from the germline J gene. The chain employs TRBV18 and TRBJ1-4, with D possibly being TRBD1 (5 bases). With 6 bases removed from V and 4 bases from J, the gap between germline ends came to 12 bases. Germline values: CDR1 KGHSH, CDR2 LQKENI. This CDR3 contains 14 residues. The DNA read from the CDR3 is TGTGCCAGCTCCTACGGGGGATTTAATGAAAAA. Translation gives CASSYGGFNEK. In full, the CDR3 is CASSYGGFNEKLFF.

A note on this clone: The CDR3 end is not reached by the read, which stops 3 residues before it; the germline J gene fills it in. The gene calls are TRBV20-1 and TRBJ2-7, with TRBD2 matching over 10 bases. The CDR3 spans 15 residues. Trimming at V came to 1 base and at J to 5 bases, leaving 8 bases not matched to a gene. The germline gives CDR1 DFQATT, CDR2 SNEGSKA (reference sequence). The CDR3 spells CSARARIAGGNEQYF. The CDR3 DNA, read in part, is TGCAGTGCTAGAGCGAGGATAGCGGGAGGAAACGAG.

This clone appeared a few times. The CDR3 is cut off 3 residues early in the read; its end comes from the germline J gene. The V call is TRBV2, the J call TRBJ2-5; 10 bases are shared with TRBD1. Germline CDR1 SNHLY, CDR2 FYNNEI. The V and J ends lost 7 bases and 5 bases, in that order; junction bases with no gene match: 10. The CDR3 covers 15 residues. CDR3 bases read: TGTGCCAGCACCCTCGGGACAGGGGTTTCGGAGACC. Translating gives CASTLGTGVSET. The whole CDR3 protein reads CASTLGTGVSETQYF.

This clone was observed at least ten times. The CDR3 end is not reached by the read, which stops 3 residues before it; the germline J gene fills it in. V is TRBV30 and J is TRBJ1-1; tentative D call: TRBD1 (5 bases). With 4 bases removed from V and 5 bases from J, the gap between germline ends came to 14 bases. The germline V gene encodes CDR1 GTSNPN and CDR2 SVGIG (reference sequence). CDR3 length: 13 residues. The CDR3: CAWTIGGTTEAFF. CDR3 DNA, as far as it was read: TGTGCCTGGACAATCGGAGGGACTACTGAA.

On this clone itself: The CDR3 end lies 3 residues beyond the end of the read and is filled in from the germline J gene. The chain uses TRBV13 and TRBJ1-2; 11 positions match TRBD1. Per the germline V gene, CDR1 is PRHDT and CDR2 is FYEKMQ (reference sequence). J was trimmed by 4 bases and V by 5 bases; bases with no gene match: 6. CDR3 size: 15 residues. CDR3 DNA, as far as it was read: TGTGCCAGCAGCAGCCGGACAGGGGGCATCTATGGC. Its protein is CASSSRTGGIYG. The entire CDR3 reads CASSSRTGGIYGYTF.

This clone was observed many times. The read is 3 residues too short to cover the CDR3 end, so that end is filled in from the germline J gene. The gene calls are TRBV19 and TRBJ1-1, with 8 positions matching TRBD1. V lost 7 bases, J lost 2 bases, and 6 bases stayed unmatched. The CDR3 contains 14 residues. Germline assignment: CDR1 LNHDA and CDR2 SQIVND (reference sequence). CDR3: CASTQTGGNTEAFF. The CDR3 DNA, read in part, is TGTGCCAGTACACAAACAGGGGGAAACACTGAA.

On this clone: The read comes to an end 3 residues before the CDR3 does, leaving the germline J gene to fill in the end. The rearrangement uses TRBV19 and TRBJ2-3; 7 bases align to TRBD2. The V gene's germline CDR1 is LNHDA and CDR2 SQIVND (reference sequence). The CDR3 extends over 17 amino acids. The ends lost 2 bases at V and 0 bases at J; junction bases unmatched: 8. The chain's CDR3 is CASSIMVSGTSTDTQYF. CDR3 DNA, as far as it was read: TGTGCCAGTAGTATAATGGTGAGCGGGACGAGCACAGATACG.

This clone was seen a few times. The read terminates 3 residues before the CDR3 end, so the remaining end is supplied by the germline J gene. This chain links TRBV2 with TRBJ1-6; no clear D. The CDR3 is 14 amino acids. Germline CDR1 reads SNHLY; CDR2 reads FYNNEI. Deletions cut 7 bases from V and 0 bases from J, with 7 bases between. The sequenced part of the CDR3 DNA is TGTGCCAGCAAAGGCAGCTCCTATAATTCACCC. Translation gives CASKGSSYNSP. The full CDR3 sequence reads CASKGSSYNSPLHF.

CDR3 protein: CAWSSQGNQPQHF. CDR3 DNA (partial): TGTGCCTGGAGTTCTCAAGGGAATCAGCCC. The chain joins TRBV30 to TRBJ1-5; D gene uncertain. The sequenced fragment ends 3 residues before the CDR3 boundary, so the rest is inferred from the germline J gene. The germline CDR1 and CDR2 sequences are GTSNPN and SVGIG (reference sequence). The CDR3 is 13 residues long. Trimming pared 2 bases from V and 4 bases from J, leaving 9 bases between. Together with reference TRBV30 and TRBJ1-5, the CDR3 gives the full variable domain: SQTIHQWPATLVQPVGSPLSLECTVEGTSNPNLYWYRQAAGRGLQLLFYSVGIGQISSEVPQNLSASRPQDRQFILSSKKLLLSDSGFYLCAWSSQGNQPQHFGDGTRLSIL.

To note about this clone: The DNA ends 3 residues before the CDR3 does, and the rest of the CDR3 is filled in from the germline J gene. The chain carries TRBV2 and TRBJ1-2; TRBD1 agrees at 7 bases. This CDR3 has 16 residues. J lost 0 bases, V lost 3 bases, and 7 bases had no gene match. CDR1 is SNHLY and CDR2 is FYNNEI in the germline V gene. CDR3 amino acids: CASSDGSGQPNYGYTF. CDR3 bases read: TGTGCCAGCAGTGACGGGTCGGGACAGCCTAACTATGGC.

This clone was found a few times. The CDR3 end is not reached by the read, which stops 3 residues before it; the germline J gene fills it in. The rearrangement links TRBV19 to TRBJ1-2; D not certain. CDR1 LNHDA and CDR2 SQIVND come from the germline V gene (reference sequence). The CDR3 sequence is 13 residues long. Trimming took 1 base from V and 3 from J, leaving 6 bases between them. CDR3 DNA, as far as it was read: TGTGCCAGTAGTATAGGAACAGACTATGGC. It yields the protein CASSIGTDYG. The full CDR3 protein reads CASSIGTDYGYTF. Complete variable domain (other parts from reference TRBV19 and TRBJ1-2): DGGITQSPKYLFRKEGQNVTLSCEQNLNHDAMYWYRQDPGQGLRLIYYSQIVNDFQKGDIAEGYSVSREKKESFPLTVTSAQKNPTAFYLCASSIGTDYGYTFGSGTRLTVV.

This clone is categorized as medium-sized. The read terminates 3 residues before the CDR3 end, so the remaining end is supplied by the germline J gene. The rearrangement uses TRBV2 and TRBJ2-7, with 9 nucleotides matching TRBD1. After removal of 6 bases from V and 0 bases from J, the junction contained 3 bases not matched to a gene. The CDR3 runs to 14 residues. The germline V gene has CDR1 SNHLY and CDR2 FYNNEI. The sequenced part of the CDR3 DNA is TGTGCCAGCAGGTGGACAGGGGCCTCCTACGAG. Its translation is CASRWTGASYE. The whole CDR3 sequence reads CASRWTGASYEQYF.

A remark on this clone: The observed sequence ends 3 residues before the CDR3 terminus, with the missing tail filled in from the germline J gene. V and J are TRBV2 and TRBJ1-2; TRBD1 matches 10 bases. The germline CDR1 and CDR2 sequences are SNHLY and FYNNEI. The CDR3 loop spans 14 amino acids. J gave up 4 bases and V 8 bases, and 7 bases lay outside the gene matches. The CDR3 spells CASLTGGGGYGYTF. The sequenced CDR3 bases are TGTGCCAGCCTGACAGGGGGCGGCGGCTATGGC. Combining the CDR3 with reference TRBV2 and TRBJ1-2 gives the whole variable domain EPEVTQTPSHQVTQMGQEVILRCVPISNHLYFYWYRQILGQKVEFLVSFYNNEISEKSEIFDDQFSVERPDGSNFTLKIRSTKLEDSAMYFCASLTGGGGYGYTFGSGTRLTVV.

As to this clone: The DNA ends 3 residues before the CDR3 does, and the rest of the CDR3 is filled in from the germline J gene. The gene calls are TRBV30 and TRBJ2-1; possibly TRBD2 for D (5 bases). Germline V CDR1 and CDR2: GTSNPN, SVGIG (reference sequence). The CDR3 runs to 15 residues. Trimming removed 2 bases from V and 0 bases from J, with 11 bases in between. Incomplete CDR3 DNA: TGTGCCTGGAGTAGGCGGGTCAGCTCCTACAATGAG. This codes for CAWSRRVSSYNE. The whole CDR3 protein is CAWSRRVSSYNEQFF.

This clone appeared many times. The read ends 3 residues shy of where the CDR3 ends; the end is completed using the germline J gene. The chain has TRBV20-1 and TRBJ1-2; TRBD1 aligns across 7 bases. Germline CDR1 and CDR2: DFQATT and SNEGSKA (reference sequence). The CDR3 is 16 amino acids. V dropped 5 bases and J dropped 4; count of bases not matched to a gene: 16. The DNA read from the CDR3 is TGCAGTGCTCCTCCATCTTGGGACAGCTCCTTCTATGGC. This sequence encodes CSAPPSWDSSFYG. The entire CDR3 is CSAPPSWDSSFYGYTF.

Many counts were recorded for this clone. The CDR3 end is not reached by the read, which stops 3 residues before it; the germline J gene fills it in. The chain employs TRBV19 and TRBJ1-2; the D is unclear. The length of the CDR3 is 14 residues. V gave up 4 bases and J gave up 0 bases, with 9 bases separating them. The germline CDR1 and CDR2 sequences are LNHDA and SQIVND (reference sequence). The CDR3 sequence: CASSRTDANYGYTF. The sequenced part of the CDR3 DNA is TGTGCCAGTAGTAGGACTGATGCTAACTATGGC.

This clone was seen repeatedly, ten times or more. Read sequence stops 3 residues before the CDR3 end, and the germline J gene provides the missing end. This chain uses TRBV7-8 with TRBJ2-5; 13 bases are shared with TRBD2. With V trimmed by 5 bases and J by 6 bases, 6 bases remained unmatched. CDR3 length equals 15 residues. Per the germline V gene, CDR1 is SGHVS and CDR2 is FQNEAQ. The CDR3 here is CASSGTSGVLKTQYF. CDR3 DNA (partial): TGTGCCAGCAGCGGGACTAGCGGGGTATTAAAGACC.